Each of the 10 T cell receptor beta chains below was sequenced from the same sample in a study of cytomegalovirus exposure and HLA in healthy donors. Primers: 60 Vbeta forward and 13 Jbeta reverse. Produced via immunoSEQ multiplex PCR; TCRdb's table is partial and in-frame only. The sample lists about 140,000 clones, 70% to 85% seen once, with roughly 3.4% in the top ten. Material for sequencing was PBMCs. Every receptor here comes from a male donor in good health and CMV-seronegative.

V and J are TRBV7-9 and TRBJ1-1; 8 bases agree with TRBD1. CDR1 is SEHNR, CDR2 FQNEAQ, per germline (reference sequence). The CDR3 runs 14 residues. Trimming removed 0 bases from V and 9 bases from J; junction bases left unmatched: 6. In DNA, the CDR3 is TGTGCCAGCAGCTTAGCATCAGGGGGCTTTCAAGCTTTCTTT. Translation gives CASSLASGGFQAFF.

As to this clone: This specimen includes other DNA sequences encoding the same CDR3. The V call is TRBV11-2, the J call TRBJ2-3; TRBD2 matches at 7 bases. V trimming: 8 bases; J trimming: 4 bases; junction bases outside the gene matches: 6. There are 13 residues in the CDR3. The germline CDR1 and CDR2 sequences are SGHAT and FQNNGV. DNA of the CDR3: TGTGCCAGCGAGCGGGGTGGCGCAGATACGCAGTATTTT. This sequence encodes CASERGGADTQYF.

J is TRBJ2-5 and V is TRBV2; tentatively, D is TRBD1 (6 bases). Germline-derived CDR1 and CDR2 are SNHLY and FYNNEI. V was shortened by 3 bases and J by 0 bases, with 11 bases between the two germline ends. This CDR3 is 15 amino acids long. CDR3 protein: CASSDLGQNQETQYF. As DNA, the CDR3 is TGTGCCAGCAGTGACCTGGGACAAAACCAAGAGACCCAGTACTTC.

This sequence joins TRBV11-2 and TRBJ2-3, with a tentative D call TRBD2 (5 bases). The germline CDR1 and CDR2 sequences are SGHAT and FQNNGV. CDR3 length equals 15 residues. V lost 5 bases, J lost 1 base, and 13 bases lay in between. CDR3 in amino acids: CASSQRSLGTDTQYF. CDR3 bases: TGTGCCAGCAGCCAGCGGAGCCTGGGCACAGATACGCAGTATTTT.

V is TRBV7-9 and J is TRBJ1-1, with D unresolved. This CDR3 is 12 amino acids long. V was cut by 4 bases and J by 1 base, with 4 bases left in between. The germline gives CDR1 SEHNR, CDR2 FQNEAQ (reference sequence). In DNA, the CDR3 is TGTGCCAGCAGCTATAAGAACACTGAAGCTTTCTTT. It yields the protein CASSYKNTEAFF.

The genes are TRBV14 and TRBJ1-2; TRBD1 matches 10 bases. Germline CDR1 reads SGHDN; CDR2 reads FVKESK. The CDR3 has 16 amino acids. V was pared by 1 base and J by 6 bases, with 8 bases of the junction left unmatched. As DNA, the CDR3 is TGTGCCAGCAGCCAAGCCTGGACAGGGGGAGGGGATGGCTACACCTTC. This gives the protein CASSQAWTGGGDGYTF.

The rearrangement links TRBV18 to TRBJ2-1; 10 bases are a match to TRBD1. The V segment lost 2 bases and the J segment 7 bases; nucleotides outside the gene matches: 5. The CDR3 contains 15 residues. Germline CDR1 reads KGHSH; CDR2 reads LQKENI. The chain's CDR3 is CASSPDRGLTNEQFF. In nucleotides, the CDR3 is TGTGCCAGCTCACCAGACAGGGGGCTCACTAATGAGCAGTTCTTC.

The rearrangement joins TRBV5-1 to TRBJ1-2; D is perhaps TRBD1 (6 bases). Germline CDR1 is SGHRS and CDR2 is YFSETQ. This CDR3 comprises 14 residues. V dropped 1 base and J dropped 2 bases, with 9 bases sitting between them. CDR3 in DNA: TGCGCCAGCAGCTTGTCGGGGGGCAACTATGGCTACACCTTC. It yields the protein CASSLSGGNYGYTF.

The chain carries TRBV19 and TRBJ2-3, with 7 bases lining up with TRBD2. V dropped 4 bases and J dropped 3; count of bases not matched to a gene: 7. The CDR3 length is 15 residues. The germline V gene has CDR1 LNHDA and CDR2 SQIVND (reference sequence). CDR3 sequence (DNA): TGTGCCAGTAGTACGAGCGGGATGTCGACAGATACGCAGTATTTT. Its protein is CASSTSGMSTDTQYF.

J is TRBJ1-1 and V is TRBV5-1; 7 positions agree with TRBD1. This CDR3 contains 15 residues. Per germline, CDR1 SGHRS and CDR2 YFSETQ. The V gene end was trimmed by 4 bases and the J gene end by 1 base; junction bases not matched to a gene: 7. In DNA form, the CDR3 reads TGCGCCAGCAGCAAACTTAACAGGGGGAACACTGAAGCTTTCTTT. It is translated as CASSKLNRGNTEAFF.